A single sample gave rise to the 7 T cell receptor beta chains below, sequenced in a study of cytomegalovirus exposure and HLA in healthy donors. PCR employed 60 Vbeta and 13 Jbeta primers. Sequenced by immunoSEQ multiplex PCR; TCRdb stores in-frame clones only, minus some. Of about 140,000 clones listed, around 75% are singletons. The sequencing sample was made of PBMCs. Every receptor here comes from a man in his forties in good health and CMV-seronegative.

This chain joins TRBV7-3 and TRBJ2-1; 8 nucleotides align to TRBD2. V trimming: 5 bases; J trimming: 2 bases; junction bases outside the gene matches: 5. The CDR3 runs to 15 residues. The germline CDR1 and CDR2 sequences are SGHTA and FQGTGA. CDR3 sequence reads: CASSRAGVPYNEQFF. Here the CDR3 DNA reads TGTGCCAGCAGCAGAGCGGGGGTTCCCTACAATGAGCAGTTCTTC.

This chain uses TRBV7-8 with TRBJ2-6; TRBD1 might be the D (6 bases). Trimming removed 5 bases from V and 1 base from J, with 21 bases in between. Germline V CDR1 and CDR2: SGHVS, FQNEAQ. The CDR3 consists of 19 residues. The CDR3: CASSGLRQETISGANVLTF. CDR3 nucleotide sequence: TGTGCCAGCAGCGGGTTAAGACAGGAAACAATTTCTGGGGCCAACGTCCTGACTTTC.

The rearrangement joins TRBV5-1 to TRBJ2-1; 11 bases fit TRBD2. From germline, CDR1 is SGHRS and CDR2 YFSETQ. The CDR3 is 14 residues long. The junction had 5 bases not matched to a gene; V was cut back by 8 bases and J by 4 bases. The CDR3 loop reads CASRLAGRYNEQFF. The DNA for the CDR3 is TGCGCCAGTAGACTAGCGGGGAGGTACAATGAGCAGTTCTTC.

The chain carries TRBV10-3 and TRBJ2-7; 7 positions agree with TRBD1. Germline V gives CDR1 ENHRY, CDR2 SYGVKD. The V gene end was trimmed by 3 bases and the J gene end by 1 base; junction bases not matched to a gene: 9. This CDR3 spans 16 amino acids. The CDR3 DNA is TGTGCCATCAGTGAATCAGGACAGGCACCATCCTACGAGCAGTACTTC. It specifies CAISESGQAPSYEQYF.

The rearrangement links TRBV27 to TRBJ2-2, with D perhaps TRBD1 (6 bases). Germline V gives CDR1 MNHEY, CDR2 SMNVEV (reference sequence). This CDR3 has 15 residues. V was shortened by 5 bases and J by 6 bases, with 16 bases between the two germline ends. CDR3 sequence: CASSKQGSLAGELFF. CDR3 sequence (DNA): TGTGCCAGCAGTAAACAGGGCAGCCTCGCCGGGGAGCTGTTTTTT.

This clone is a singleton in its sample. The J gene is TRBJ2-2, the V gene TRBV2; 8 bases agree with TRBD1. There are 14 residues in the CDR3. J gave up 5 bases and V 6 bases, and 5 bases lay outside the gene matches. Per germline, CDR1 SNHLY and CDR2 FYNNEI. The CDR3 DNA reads TGTGCCAGCAGCGCAGGGGGCGCGACCGGGGAGCTGTTTTTT. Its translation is CASSAGGATGELFF.

DNA of the CDR3: TGTGCCAGCAGTCGACAGCCATATAGCAATCAGCCCCAGCATTTT. Translation gives CASSRQPYSNQPQHF. V and J are TRBV6-1 and TRBJ1-5, with D perhaps matching TRBD1 (5 bases). This CDR3 has 15 residues. The V end lost 5 bases, the J end lost 0 bases, and 11 bases lay between the germline ends. Germline CDR1 MNHNS, CDR2 SASEGT.